These T cell receptor beta chains were read from a single sample in a study of regulatory T cells in long-lasting Graves disease. Each CDR3 protein gets one entry after TCRdb re-called the multiplex PCR reads with MiXCR. The table lists 400,000 to 450,000 distinct CDR3 sequences, around 15% of them singletons. The sample also formed part of further work on T cells in Graves' hyperthyroidism and ophthalmopathy.

Sequencing was performed on peripheral blood mononuclear cells (PBMCs), taken at new diagnosis, from a patient treated with antithyroid drugs. The source of these receptors is a woman in her thirties with Graves disease. Each CDR3 is given with its conserved first and last residue. The order of the fields is clone size, D gene, V gene, J gene, CDR3 protein, CDR3 DNA. The D gene is left open where the match is weak. Clone sizes are given selectively: once, few, many, or a class where the clone is expanded.

size: many; D: TRBD1; V: TRBV7-2; J: TRBJ1-6; CDR3: CASSSTGDSPLHF; DNA: TGTGCCAGCAGCTCCACAGGGGATTCACCCCTCCACTTT
size: .; D: .; V: TRBV9; J: TRBJ2-4; CDR3: CASSVSSGVGNIQYF; DNA: TGTGCCAGCAGCGTATCTTCTGGTGTTGGAAACATTCAGTACTTC
size: many; D: .; V: TRBV7-9; J: TRBJ1-2; CDR3: CASRRDYGYTF; DNA: TGTGCCAGCAGACGTGACTATGGCTACACCTTC
size: .; D: .; V: TRBV4-1; J: TRBJ1-1; CDR3: CASSQGNGNTEAFF; DNA: TGCGCCAGCAGCCAAGGAAACGGGAACACTGAAGCTTTCTTT
size: many; D: .; V: TRBV24-1; J: TRBJ1-2; CDR3: CATSGRNRRYGYTF; DNA: TGTGCCACCAGTGGTCGAAACAGAAGATATGGCTACACCTTC
size: many; D: .; V: TRBV6-2/TRBV6-3; J: TRBJ2-2; CDR3: CASRGSRTTGELFF; DNA: TGTGCCAGCAGAGGTTCGAGGACCACCGGGGAGCTGTTTTTT
size: many; D: TRBD1; V: TRBV19; J: TRBJ2-7; CDR3: CASSMGDREPYEQYF; DNA: TGTGCCAGTAGTATGGGGGACAGGGAACCCTACGAGCAGTACTTC
size: many; D: .; V: TRBV7-2; J: TRBJ2-3; CDR3: CASSSRQISTDTQYF; DNA: TGTGCCAGCAGCTCCCGCCAGATTAGCACAGATACGCAGTATTTT
size: many; D: .; V: TRBV7-2; J: TRBJ1-1; CDR3: CASSYVQRGGEAFF; DNA: TGTGCCAGCAGCTACGTCCAAAGGGGAGGTGAAGCTTTCTTT
size: many; D: .; V: TRBV10-3; J: TRBJ1-1; CDR3: CAISEGLDRNTEAFF; DNA: TGTGCCATCAGTGAGGGGTTAGACAGGAACACTGAAGCTTTCTTT
size: few; D: TRBD1; V: TRBV29-1; J: TRBJ2-7; CDR3: CSAGQGNSYEQYF; DNA: TGCAGCGCTGGACAGGGGAACTCCTACGAGCAGTACTTC
size: few; D: TRBD1; V: TRBV14; J: TRBJ1-4; CDR3: CTSSHRTGGASEKLFF; DNA: TGTACCAGCAGCCACCGCACAGGGGGCGCGAGTGAAAAACTGTTTTTT